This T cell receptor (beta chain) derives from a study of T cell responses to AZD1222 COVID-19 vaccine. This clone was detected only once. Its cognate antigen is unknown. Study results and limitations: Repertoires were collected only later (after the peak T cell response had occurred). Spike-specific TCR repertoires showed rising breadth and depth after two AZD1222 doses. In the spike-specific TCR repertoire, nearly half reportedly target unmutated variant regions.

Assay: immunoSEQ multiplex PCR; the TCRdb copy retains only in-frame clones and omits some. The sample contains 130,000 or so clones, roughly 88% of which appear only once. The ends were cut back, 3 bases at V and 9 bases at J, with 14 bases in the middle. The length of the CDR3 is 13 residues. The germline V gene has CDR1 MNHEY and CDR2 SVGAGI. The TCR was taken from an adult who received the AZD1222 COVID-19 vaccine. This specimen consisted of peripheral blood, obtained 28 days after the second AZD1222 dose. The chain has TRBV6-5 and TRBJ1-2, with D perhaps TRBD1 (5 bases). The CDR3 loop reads CASSYGPGSRYTF. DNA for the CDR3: TGTGCCAGCAGTTATGGGCCAGGGAGTCGCTACACCTTC.